This TCR beta chain was captured in a study of response to subunit inactivated influenza vaccine. Study-level points and caveats: After each seasonal influenza vaccination, few new T cells are recruited, the authors suggested.

The CDR3 has 13 residues. Trimming removed 1 base at V and 3 bases at J, with 10 bases between. Germline V gives CDR1 DFQATT, CDR2 SNEGSKA (reference sequence). TCRdb used MiXCR to reprocess the RT-PCR reads, holding one entry per CDR3 protein. The sample yields 450,000 to 700,000 distinct CDR3 sequences, 12% to 15% seen once. Regarding this clonotype: Its antigen is undetermined.

This sequence was found in a middle-aged man who received an inactivated influenza vaccine. V usage is TRBV20-1 and J usage is TRBJ2-7, with D unclear. This specimen was PBMCs from blood, taken 11 to 12 days after vaccination. Here the CDR3 DNA reads TGCAGTGCTAGAGGCGGACCGCACTACGAGCAGTACTTC. It translates to CSARGGPHYEQYF.